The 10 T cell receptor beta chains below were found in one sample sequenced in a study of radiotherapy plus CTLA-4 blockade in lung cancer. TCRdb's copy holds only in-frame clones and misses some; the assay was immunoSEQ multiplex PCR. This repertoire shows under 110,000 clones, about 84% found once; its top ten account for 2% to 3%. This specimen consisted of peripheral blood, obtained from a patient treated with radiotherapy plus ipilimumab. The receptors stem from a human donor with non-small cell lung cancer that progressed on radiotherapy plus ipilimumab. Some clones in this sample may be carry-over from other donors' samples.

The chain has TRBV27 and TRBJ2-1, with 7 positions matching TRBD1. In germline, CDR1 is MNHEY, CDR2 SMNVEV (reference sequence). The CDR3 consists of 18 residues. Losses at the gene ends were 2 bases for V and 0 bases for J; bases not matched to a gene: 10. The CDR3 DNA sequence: TGTGCCAGCAGTTTAAGGGGATATACAGGGGCCTCCTACAATGAGCAGTTCTTC. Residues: CASSLRGYTGASYNEQFF.

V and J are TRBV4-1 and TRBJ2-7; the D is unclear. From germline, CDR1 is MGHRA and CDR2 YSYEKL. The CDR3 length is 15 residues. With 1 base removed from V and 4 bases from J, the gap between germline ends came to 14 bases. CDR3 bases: TGCGCCAGCAGCCAAGGACTCCCGATAAGTTACGAGCAGTACTTC. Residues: CASSQGLPISYEQYF.

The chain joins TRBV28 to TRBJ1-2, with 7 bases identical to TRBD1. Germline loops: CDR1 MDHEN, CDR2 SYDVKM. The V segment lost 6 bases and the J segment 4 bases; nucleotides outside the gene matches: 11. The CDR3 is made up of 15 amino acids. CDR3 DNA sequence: TGTGCCAGCAGCGAGACAGGGCGCAGCTTCTATGGCTACACCTTC. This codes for CASSETGRSFYGYTF.

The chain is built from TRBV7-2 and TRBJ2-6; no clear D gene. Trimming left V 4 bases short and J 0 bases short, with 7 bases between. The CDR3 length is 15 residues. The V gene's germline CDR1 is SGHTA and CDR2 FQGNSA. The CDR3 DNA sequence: TGTGCCAGCAGCTCAGGAATCTCTGGGGCCAACGTCCTGACTTTC. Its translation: CASSSGISGANVLTF.

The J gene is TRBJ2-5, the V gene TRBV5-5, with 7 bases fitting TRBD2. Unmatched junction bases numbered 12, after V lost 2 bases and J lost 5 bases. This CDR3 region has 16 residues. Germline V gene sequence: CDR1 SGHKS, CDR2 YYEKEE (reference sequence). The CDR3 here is CASSLVGAGWDETQYF. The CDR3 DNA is TGTGCCAGCAGCTTAGTCGGAGCGGGATGGGACGAGACCCAGTACTTC.

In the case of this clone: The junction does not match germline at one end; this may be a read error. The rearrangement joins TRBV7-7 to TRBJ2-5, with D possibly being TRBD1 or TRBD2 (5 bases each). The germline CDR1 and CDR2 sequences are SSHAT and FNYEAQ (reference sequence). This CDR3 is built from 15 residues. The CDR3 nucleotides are TGTGCTAGCAGCTTAGGGGCAGGAGGCCAAGAGACCCAGTACTTC. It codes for CASSLGAGGQETQYF.

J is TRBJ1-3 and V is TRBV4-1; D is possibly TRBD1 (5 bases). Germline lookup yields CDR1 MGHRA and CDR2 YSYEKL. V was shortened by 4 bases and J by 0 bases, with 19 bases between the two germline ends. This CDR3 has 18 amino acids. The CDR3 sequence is CASSRKKWSGSSGNTIYF. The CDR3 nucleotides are TGCGCCAGCAGCCGAAAGAAATGGTCAGGGAGCTCTGGAAACACCATATATTTT.

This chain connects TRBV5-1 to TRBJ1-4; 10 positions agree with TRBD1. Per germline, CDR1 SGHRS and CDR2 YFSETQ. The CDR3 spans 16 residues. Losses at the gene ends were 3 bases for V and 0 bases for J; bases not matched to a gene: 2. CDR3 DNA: TGCGCCAGCAGCTCAGGACAGGGGGCAACTAATGAAAAACTGTTTTTT. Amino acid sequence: CASSSGQGATNEKLFF.

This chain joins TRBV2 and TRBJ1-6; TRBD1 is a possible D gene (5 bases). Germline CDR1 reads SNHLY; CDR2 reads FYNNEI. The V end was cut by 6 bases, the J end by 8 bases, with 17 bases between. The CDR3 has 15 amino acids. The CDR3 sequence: CASSGTGGSDSPLHF. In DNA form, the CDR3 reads TGTGCCAGCAGCGGGACTGGGGGGAGTGATTCACCCCTCCACTTT.

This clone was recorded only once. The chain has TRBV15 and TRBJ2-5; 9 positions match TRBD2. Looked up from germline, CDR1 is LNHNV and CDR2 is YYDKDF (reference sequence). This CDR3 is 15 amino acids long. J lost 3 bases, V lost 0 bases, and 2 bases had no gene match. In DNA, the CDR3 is TGTGCCACCAGCAGAGATCCTAGCGGGGAAGAGACCCAGTACTTC. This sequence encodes CATSRDPSGEETQYF.